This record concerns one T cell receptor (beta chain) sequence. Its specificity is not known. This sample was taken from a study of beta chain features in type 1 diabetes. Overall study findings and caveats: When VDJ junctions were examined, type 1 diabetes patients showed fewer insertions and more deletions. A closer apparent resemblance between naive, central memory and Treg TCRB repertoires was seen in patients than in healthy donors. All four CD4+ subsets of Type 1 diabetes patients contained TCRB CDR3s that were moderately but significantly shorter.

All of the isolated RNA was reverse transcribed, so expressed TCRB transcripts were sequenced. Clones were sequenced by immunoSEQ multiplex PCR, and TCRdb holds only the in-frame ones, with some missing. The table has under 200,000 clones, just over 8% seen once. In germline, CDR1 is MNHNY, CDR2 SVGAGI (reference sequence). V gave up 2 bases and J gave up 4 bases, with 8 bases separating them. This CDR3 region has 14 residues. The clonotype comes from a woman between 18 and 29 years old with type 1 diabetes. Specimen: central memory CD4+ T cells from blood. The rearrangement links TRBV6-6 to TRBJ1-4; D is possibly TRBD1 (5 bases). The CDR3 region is CASSYQGRNEKLFF. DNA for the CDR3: TGTGCCAGCAGTTACCAGGGTCGTAATGAAAAACTGTTTTTT.